This T cell receptor beta chain was retrieved from a study of naive and memory T cell subsets. Findings and limits, study-wide: In CD4 and CD8 cells, diversity dropped from naive through EMRA. A few larger clonotypes appeared in naive repertoires, especially CD8, possibly memory cells re-expressing CD45RA.

Two oligonucleotides, mixed equimolar, formed the beta constant-region primer covering TRBC1 and TRBC2. The ligated cDNA underwent four PCR rounds using SP2 and nested alpha and beta constant-region primers. MiXCR, run by TCRdb on the UMI-ligation and nested PCR reads, gives a single entry per CDR3 protein. The sample yields over 65,000 distinct CDR3 sequences, approximately 9.2% seen once. After CD4 positive bead selection, the CD4-negative fraction gave CD8 T cells. Cells stained for CD3, CD4, CD8, CD45RA, CD27 and viability were sorted into four CD45RA/CD27 subsets. CDR3 length equals 15 residues. The germline V gene encodes CDR1 SGHVS and CDR2 FNYEAQ. The V segment lost 1 base and the J segment 6 bases; nucleotides outside the gene matches: 5. This clonotype was seen a handful of times. Antigen specificity is unknown.

This sequence was found in a human donor in good health. This rearrangement joins TRBV7-6 to TRBJ1-5; 8 bases fit TRBD1. Sequenced: naive CD8+ T cells from blood. This CDR3 is CASSLGQGMGQPQHF. The CDR3 DNA reads TGTGCCAGCAGCTTAGGACAGGGGATGGGTCAGCCCCAGCATTTT.